This T cell receptor beta chain is from a study of cytomegalovirus exposure and HLA in healthy donors. This clone was found a few times. Its antigen is currently unknown. The PCR employed 60 Vbeta primers together with 13 Jbeta primers. Sequencing was performed with immunoSEQ multiplex PCR; in TCRdb, only in-frame clones are kept and a portion is missing. The sample consists of about 200,000 clones, roughly 85% of them appearing once. Trimming removed 1 base from V and 4 bases from J; junction bases left unmatched: 2. Germline CDR1 is SGHAT and CDR2 is FQNNGV. The CDR3 runs to 14 residues. General study points: In an earlier analysis, productive rearrangement rates for most beta V segments clustered near 87% or 30%. The sole available immune exposure information was CMV serostatus. Fewer N-insertions (relative to the approximately 670-donor mean) were reportedly seen in an Asian-associated ancestry cluster in a later analysis.

The chain combines TRBV11-2 with TRBJ2-7, with 9 positions matching TRBD1. The source of this sequence is a woman in her twenties or thirties in good health and CMV-seropositive. Sequences were obtained from PBMCs. CDR3 amino acids: CASSLVGQGYEQYF. CDR3 nucleotides: TGTGCCAGCAGCTTAGTGGGACAGGGATACGAGCAGTACTTC.